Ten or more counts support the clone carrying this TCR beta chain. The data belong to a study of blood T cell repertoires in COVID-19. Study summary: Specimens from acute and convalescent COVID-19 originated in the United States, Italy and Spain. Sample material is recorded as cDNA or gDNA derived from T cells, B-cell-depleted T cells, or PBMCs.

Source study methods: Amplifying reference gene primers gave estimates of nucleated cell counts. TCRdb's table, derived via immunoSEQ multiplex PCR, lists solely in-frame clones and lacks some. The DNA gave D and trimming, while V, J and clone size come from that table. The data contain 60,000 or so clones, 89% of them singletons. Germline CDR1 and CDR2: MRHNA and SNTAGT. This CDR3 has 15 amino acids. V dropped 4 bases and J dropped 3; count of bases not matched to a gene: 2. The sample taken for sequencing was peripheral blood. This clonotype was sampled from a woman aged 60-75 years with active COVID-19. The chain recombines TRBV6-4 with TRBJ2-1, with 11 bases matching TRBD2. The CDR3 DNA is TGTGCCAGCAGTGTAACTAGCGGGGGCTACAATGAGCAGTTCTTC. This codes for CASSVTSGGYNEQFF.